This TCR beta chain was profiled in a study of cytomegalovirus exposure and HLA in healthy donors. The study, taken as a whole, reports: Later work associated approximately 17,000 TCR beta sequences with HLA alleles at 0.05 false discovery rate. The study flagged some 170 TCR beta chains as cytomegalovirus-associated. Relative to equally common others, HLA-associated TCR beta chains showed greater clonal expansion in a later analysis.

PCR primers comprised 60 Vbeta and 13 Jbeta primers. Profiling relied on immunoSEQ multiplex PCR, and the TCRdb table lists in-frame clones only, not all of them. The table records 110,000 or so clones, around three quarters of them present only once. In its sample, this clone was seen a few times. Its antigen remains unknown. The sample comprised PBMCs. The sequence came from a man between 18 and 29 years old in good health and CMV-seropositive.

CDR3 residues: CAWKGSRPINMNTEAFF. CDR3 nucleotides: TGTGCCTGGAAAGGGAGCAGGCCTATTAACATGAACACTGAAGCTTTCTTT. This sequence joins TRBV30 and TRBJ1-1; D is ambiguous. CDR3 length equals 17 residues. The V end lost 4 bases, the J end lost 0 bases, and 21 bases lay between the germline ends. CDR1 is GTSNPN, CDR2 SVGIG, per germline (reference sequence).